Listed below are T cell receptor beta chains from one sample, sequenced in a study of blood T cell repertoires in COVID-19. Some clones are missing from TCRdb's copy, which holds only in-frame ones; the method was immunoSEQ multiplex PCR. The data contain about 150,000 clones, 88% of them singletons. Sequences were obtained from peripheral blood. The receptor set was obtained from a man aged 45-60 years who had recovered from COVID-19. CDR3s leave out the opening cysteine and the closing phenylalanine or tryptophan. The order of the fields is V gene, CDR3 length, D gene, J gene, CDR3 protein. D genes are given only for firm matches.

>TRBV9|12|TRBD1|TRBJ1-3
ASSATGSGNTIY
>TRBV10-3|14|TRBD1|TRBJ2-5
AISESGTGQEETQY
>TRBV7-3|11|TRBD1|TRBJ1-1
ASSSTGVAEAF
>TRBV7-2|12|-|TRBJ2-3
ASSPRQVTDTQY
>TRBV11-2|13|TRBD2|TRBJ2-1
ASSLEGGAYNEQF
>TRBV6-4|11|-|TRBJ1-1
ASSPQGGTEAF
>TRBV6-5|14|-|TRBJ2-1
ASSLGGGSSYNEQF
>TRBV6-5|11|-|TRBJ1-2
ASRPTGNYGYT
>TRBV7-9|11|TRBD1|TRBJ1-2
ASRPGQNYGYT
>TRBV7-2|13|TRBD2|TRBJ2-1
ASSSLAGGYNEQF
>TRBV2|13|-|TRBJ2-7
ASSRNSYRSYEQY
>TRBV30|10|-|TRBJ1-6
AWTGDNSPLH
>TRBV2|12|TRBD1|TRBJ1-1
ASSGDSGYTEAF
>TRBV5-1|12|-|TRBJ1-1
ASSLEPLNTEAF
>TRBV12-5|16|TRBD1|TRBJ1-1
ASKFTSGTGGIDTEAF
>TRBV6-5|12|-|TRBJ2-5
ASRQPGIATSQY
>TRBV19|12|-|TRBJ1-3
ASSIYSAGNTIY
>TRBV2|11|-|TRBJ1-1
ASSLGRETEAF
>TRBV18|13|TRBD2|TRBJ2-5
ASSAGSGRKETQY
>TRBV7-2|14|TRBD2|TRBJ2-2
ASSFTGTTNTGELF
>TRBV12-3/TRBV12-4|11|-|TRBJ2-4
ASTTRDKNIQY
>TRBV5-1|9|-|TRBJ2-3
ASSSSDTQY
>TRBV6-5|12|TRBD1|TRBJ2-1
ASTLGQGVDEQF
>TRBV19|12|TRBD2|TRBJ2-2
ASKGLGITGELF
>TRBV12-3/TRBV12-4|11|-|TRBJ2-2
ASSLLATGELF
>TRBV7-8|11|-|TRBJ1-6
ASSAGSNSPLH
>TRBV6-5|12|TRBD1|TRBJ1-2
ASSRDRGRYGYT
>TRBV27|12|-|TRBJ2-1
ASSPSRTVKEQF
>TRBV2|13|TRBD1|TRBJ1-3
ASSRTGGFGNTIY
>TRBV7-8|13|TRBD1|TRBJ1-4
ASSLDRGANEKLF
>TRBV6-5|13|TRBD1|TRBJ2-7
ASSPARDRGYEQY
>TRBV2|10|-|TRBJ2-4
ASLLSGNIQY
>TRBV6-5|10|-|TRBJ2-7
ASNADSYEQY
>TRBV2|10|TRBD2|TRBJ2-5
ASSASGETQY
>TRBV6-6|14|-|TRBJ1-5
ASSPGQILSNQPQH
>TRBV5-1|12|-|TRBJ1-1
ASSLDGLNTEAF
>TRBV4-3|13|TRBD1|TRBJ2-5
ASSHGTGTSETQY
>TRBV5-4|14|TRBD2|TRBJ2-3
ASSSNSGKGADTQY
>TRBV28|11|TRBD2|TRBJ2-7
ASSLLGRDEQY
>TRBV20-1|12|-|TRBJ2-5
SASETTSPGTQY
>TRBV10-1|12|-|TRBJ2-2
ASSESRDFGELF
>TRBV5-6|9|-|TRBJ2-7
ASSSSYEQY
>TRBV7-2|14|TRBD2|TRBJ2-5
ASSPIAGGGQETQY
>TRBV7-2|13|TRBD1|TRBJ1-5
ASSLSQGGNQPQH
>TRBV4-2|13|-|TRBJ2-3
ASSQVGGVTDTQY
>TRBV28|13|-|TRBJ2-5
ASSFPSRGQETQY
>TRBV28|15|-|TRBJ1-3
ASRTDGRAYSGNTIY
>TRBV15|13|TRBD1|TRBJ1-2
ATSREVRGNYGYT
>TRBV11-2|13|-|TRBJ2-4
ASSSLKLGKNIQY
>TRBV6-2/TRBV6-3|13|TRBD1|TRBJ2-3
ASSSPKGAYHTQY